This T cell receptor (beta chain) is drawn from a study of OX40 agonist ivuxolimab in advanced cancers. General study results and limits: The CD4+ and CD8+ T cells in the blood had expanded clonally by week 6 at 0.1 to 3.0 mg/kg. No determination was made of the antigen specificity of the expanded peripheral T cells. Those patients achieving a partial response at 0.1-3.0 mg/kg showed among the lowest clonal expansion.

Germline V gene lookup returns CDR1 LNHDA and CDR2 SQIVND (reference sequence). There are 14 residues in the CDR3. Trimming left V 5 bases short and J 2 bases short, with 12 bases between. A remark on this clone: Its cognate antigen is unknown.

Assay used: immunoSEQ multiplex PCR; TCRdb lists only in-frame clones, some missing. The table records tens of thousands of clones, roughly 88% of them present only once. This TCR came from an adult with an advanced solid tumor such as melanoma, head and neck, liver or kidney cancer. The chain recombines TRBV19 with TRBJ1-2, with D hard to call. The material sequenced was CD4+ or CD8+ T cells sorted from blood, taken in a trial of the OX40 agonist ivuxolimab. The CDR3 region has the DNA TGTGCCAGTAGTTACCCCCCTTTCAACTATGGCTACACCTTC. Its translation is CASSYPPFNYGYTF. Together with reference TRBV19 and TRBJ1-2, the CDR3 gives the full variable domain: DGGITQSPKYLFRKEGQNVTLSCEQNLNHDAMYWYRQDPGQGLRLIYYSQIVNDFQKGDIAEGYSVSREKKESFPLTVTSAQKNPTAFYLCASSYPPFNYGYTFGSGTRLTVV.